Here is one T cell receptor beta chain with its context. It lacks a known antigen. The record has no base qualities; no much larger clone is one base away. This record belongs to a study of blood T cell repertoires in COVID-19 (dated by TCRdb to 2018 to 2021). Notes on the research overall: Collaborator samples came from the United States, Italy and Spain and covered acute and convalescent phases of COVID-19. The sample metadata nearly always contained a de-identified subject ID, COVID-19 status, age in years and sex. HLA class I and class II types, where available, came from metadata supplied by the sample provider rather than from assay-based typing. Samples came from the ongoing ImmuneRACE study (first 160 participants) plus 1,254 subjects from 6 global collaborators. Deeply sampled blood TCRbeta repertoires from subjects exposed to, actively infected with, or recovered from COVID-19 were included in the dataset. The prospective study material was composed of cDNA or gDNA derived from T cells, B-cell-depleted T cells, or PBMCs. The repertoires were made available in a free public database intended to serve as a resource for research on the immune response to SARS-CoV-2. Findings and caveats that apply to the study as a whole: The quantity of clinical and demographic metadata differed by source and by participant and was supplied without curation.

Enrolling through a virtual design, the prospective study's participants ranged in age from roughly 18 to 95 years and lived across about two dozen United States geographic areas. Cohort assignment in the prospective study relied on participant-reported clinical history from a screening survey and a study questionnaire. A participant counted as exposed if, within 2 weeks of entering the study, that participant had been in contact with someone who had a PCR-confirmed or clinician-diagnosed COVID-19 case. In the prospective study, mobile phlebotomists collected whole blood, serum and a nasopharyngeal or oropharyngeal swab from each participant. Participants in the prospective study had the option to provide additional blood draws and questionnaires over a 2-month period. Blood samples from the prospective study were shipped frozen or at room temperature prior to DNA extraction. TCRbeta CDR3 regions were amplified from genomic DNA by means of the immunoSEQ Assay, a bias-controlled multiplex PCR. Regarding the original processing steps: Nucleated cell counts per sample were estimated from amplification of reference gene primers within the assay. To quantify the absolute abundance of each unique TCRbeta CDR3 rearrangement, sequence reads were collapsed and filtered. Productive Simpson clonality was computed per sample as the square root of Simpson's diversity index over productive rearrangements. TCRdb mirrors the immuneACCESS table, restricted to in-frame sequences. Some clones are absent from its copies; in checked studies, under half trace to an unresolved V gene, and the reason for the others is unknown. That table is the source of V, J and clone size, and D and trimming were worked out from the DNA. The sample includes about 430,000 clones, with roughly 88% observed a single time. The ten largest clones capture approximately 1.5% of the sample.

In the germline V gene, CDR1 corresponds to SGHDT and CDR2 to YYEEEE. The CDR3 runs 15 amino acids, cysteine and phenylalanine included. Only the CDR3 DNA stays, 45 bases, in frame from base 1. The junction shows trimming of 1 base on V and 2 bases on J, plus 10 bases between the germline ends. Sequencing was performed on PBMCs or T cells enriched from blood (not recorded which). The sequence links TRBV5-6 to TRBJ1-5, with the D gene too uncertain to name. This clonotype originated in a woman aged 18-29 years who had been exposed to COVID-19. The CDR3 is CASSLTGRGNQPQHF. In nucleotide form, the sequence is TGTGCCAGCAGCTTGACCGGGAGAGGCAATCAGCCCCAGCATTTT.